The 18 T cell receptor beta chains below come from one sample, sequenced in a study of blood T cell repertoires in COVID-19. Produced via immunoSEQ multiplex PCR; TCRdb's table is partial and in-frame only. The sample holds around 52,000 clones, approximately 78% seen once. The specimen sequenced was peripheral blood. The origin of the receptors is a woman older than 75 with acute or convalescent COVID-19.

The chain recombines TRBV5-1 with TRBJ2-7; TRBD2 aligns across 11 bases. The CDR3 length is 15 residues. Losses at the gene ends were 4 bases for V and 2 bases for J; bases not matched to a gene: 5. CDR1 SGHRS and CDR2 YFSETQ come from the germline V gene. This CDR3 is CASSMTSGIAYEQYF. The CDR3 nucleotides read TGCGCCAGCAGCATGACTAGCGGGATAGCCTACGAGCAGTACTTC.

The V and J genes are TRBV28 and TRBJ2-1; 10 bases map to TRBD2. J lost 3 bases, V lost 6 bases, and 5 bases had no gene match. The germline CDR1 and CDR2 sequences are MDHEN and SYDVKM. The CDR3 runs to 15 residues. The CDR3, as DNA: TGTGCCAGCAGCATAGCGGGAGGCTTCTACAATGAGCAGTTCTTC. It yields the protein CASSIAGGFYNEQFF. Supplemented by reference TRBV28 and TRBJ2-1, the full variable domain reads DVKVTQSSRYLVKRTGEKVFLECVQDMDHENMFWYRQDPGLGLRLIYFSYDVKMKEKGDIPEGYSVSREKKERFSLILESASTNQTSMYLCASSIAGGFYNEQFFGPGTRLTVL.

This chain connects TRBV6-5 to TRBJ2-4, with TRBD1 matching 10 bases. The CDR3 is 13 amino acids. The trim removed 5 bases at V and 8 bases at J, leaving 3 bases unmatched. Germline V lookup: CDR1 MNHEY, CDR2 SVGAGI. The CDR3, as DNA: TGTGCCAGCAGTCCCGGGACAGGGGACATTCAGTACTTC. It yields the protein CASSPGTGDIQYF.

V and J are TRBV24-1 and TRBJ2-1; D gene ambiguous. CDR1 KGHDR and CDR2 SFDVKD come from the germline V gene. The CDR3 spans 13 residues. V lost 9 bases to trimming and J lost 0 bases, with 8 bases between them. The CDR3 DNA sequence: TGTGCCACCCAAGAGAACTCCTACAATGAGCAGTTCTTC. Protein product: CATQENSYNEQFF.

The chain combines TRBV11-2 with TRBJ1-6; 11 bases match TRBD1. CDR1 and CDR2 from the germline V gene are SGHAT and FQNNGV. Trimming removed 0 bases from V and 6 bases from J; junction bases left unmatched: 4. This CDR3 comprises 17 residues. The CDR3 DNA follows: TGTGCCAGCAGCTTAGACCGGACAGGGGGCCGTAATTCACCCCTCCACTTT. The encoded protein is CASSLDRTGGRNSPLHF.

The CDR3 nucleotides are TGTGCCAGCAGTGATAACTATCAGACCCAGTACTTC. Translated: CASSDNYQTQYF. The chain links TRBV2 to TRBJ2-5; D call uncertain. The CDR3 spans 12 residues. Germline V gives CDR1 SNHLY, CDR2 FYNNEI. Trimming stripped 3 bases from V and 6 bases from J, with 8 bases between.

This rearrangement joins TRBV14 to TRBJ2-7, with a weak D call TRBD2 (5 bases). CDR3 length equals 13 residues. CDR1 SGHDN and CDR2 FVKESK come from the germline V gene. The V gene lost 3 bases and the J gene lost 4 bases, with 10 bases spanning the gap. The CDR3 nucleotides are TGTGCCAGCAGCCAGCTAGCCGGTTACGAGCAGTACTTC. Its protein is CASSQLAGYEQYF.

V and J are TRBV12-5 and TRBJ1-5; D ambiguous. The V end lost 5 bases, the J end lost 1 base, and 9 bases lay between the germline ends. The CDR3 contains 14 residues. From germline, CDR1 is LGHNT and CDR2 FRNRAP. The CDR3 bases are TGTGCTAGTGGTCACCGAGGGAGCAATCAGCCCCAGCATTTT. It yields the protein CASGHRGSNQPQHF.

The CDR3 loop reads CASSQGQGENYGYTF. CDR3 nucleotides: TGTGCCAGCAGCCAAGGACAGGGGGAAAACTATGGCTACACCTTC. This chain uses TRBV4-2 with TRBJ1-2; 9 bases are a match to TRBD1. Germline V CDR1 and CDR2: LGHNA, YNFKEQ. There are 15 residues in the CDR3. V lost 1 base and J lost 2; bases outside the gene matches: 2.

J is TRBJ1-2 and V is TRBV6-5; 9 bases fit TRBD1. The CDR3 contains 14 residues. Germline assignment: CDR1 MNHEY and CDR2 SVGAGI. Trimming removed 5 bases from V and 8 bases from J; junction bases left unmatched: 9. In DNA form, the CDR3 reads TGTGCCAGCAGTAACGGACAGGGGAGAAGAGGCTACACCTTC. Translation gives CASSNGQGRRGYTF.

DNA of the CDR3: TGTGCCAGCAGTCTGGGGACAACCTATAATTCACCCCTCCACTTT. Translated, it gives CASSLGTTYNSPLHF. V is TRBV28 and J is TRBJ1-6; D may be TRBD1 (6 bases). Trimming took 5 bases from V and 2 from J, leaving 10 bases between them. The germline V gene encodes CDR1 MDHEN and CDR2 SYDVKM. CDR3 size: 15 residues.

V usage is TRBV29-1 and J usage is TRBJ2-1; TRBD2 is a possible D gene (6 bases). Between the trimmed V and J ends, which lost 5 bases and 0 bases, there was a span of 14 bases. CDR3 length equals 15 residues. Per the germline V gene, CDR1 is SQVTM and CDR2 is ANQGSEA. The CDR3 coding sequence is TGCAGCGTTCACCCCGGGACTGGCTCCTACAATGAGCAGTTCTTC. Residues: CSVHPGTGSYNEQFF.

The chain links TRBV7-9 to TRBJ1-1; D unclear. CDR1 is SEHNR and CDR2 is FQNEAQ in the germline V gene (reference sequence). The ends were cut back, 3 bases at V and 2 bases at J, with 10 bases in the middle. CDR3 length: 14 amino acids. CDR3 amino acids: CASSLLGSNTEAFF. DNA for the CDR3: TGTGCCAGCAGCTTGTTAGGGAGCAACACTGAAGCTTTCTTT.

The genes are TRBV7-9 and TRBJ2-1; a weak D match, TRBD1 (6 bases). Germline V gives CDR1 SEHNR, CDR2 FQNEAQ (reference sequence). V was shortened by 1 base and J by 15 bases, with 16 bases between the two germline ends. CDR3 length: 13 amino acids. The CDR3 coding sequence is TGTGCCAGCAGCTTAGGTCCCCAGGGGTTAGGGTTCTTC. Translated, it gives CASSLGPQGLGFF.

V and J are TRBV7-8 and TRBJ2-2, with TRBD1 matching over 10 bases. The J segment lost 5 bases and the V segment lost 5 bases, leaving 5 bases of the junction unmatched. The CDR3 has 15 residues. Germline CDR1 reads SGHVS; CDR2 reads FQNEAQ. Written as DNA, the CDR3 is TGTGCCAGCAGCATCTGGACAGGGGGGACCGGGGAGCTGTTTTTT. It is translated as CASSIWTGGTGELFF.

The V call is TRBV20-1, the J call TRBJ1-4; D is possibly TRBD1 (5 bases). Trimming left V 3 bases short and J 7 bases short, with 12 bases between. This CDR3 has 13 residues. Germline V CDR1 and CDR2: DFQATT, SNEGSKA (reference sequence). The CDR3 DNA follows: TGCAGTGCTAGTACAGGCCCGGGTGAAAAACTGTTTTTT. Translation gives CSASTGPGEKLFF.

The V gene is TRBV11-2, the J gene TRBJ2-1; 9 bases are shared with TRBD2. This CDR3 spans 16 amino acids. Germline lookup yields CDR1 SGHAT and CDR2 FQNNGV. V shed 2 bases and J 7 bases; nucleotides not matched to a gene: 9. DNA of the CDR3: TGTGCCAGCAGCTTACTTGGCGGGAGGGCCCCAAATGAGCAGTTCTTC. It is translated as CASSLLGGRAPNEQFF.

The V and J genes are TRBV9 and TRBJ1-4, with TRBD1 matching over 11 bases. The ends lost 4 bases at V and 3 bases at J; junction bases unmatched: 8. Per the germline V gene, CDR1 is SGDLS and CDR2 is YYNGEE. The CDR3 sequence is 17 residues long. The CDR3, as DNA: TGTGCCAGCAGCCCACGGACAGGGGGCGAGGCTAATGAAAAACTGTTTTTT. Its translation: CASSPRTGGEANEKLFF.